The 31 T cell receptor beta chains below all came from one sample that was sequenced in a study of blood T cell repertoires in COVID-19. The assay was immunoSEQ multiplex PCR, and TCRdb's table has in-frame clones only and misses some. The sample contains roughly 420,000 clones, around nine tenths of which appear only once. The sequenced sample was PBMCs or T cells enriched from blood (not recorded which). All receptors derive from a woman aged 25 to 45 with acute COVID-19.

This chain connects TRBV5-1 to TRBJ2-7, with D possibly TRBD1 on 7 matching bases. The CDR3 is 14 amino acids. Germline CDR1 SGHRS, CDR2 YFSETQ. V was shortened by 1 base and J by 3 bases, with 11 bases between the two germline ends. Here the CDR3 DNA reads TGCGCCAGCAGCTTGCAGGGGGGTCTCTACGAGCAGTACTTC. Translated, it gives CASSLQGGLYEQYF.

V gene TRBV7-2 combines with J gene TRBJ2-1, with TRBD1 matching 8 bases. CDR3 size: 14 residues. Germline V gene lookup returns CDR1 SGHTA and CDR2 FQGNSA. J lost 9 bases, V lost 5 bases, and 9 bases had no gene match. CDR3 nucleotides: TGTGCCAGCAGCGCGACAGGGGTCGGTCCTGAGCAGTTCTTC. Amino acid sequence: CASSATGVGPEQFF. Supplemented by reference TRBV7-2 and TRBJ2-1, the full variable domain reads GAGVSQSPSNKVTEKGKDVELRCDPISGHTALYWYRQSLGQGLEFLIYFQGNSAPDKSGLPSDRFSAERTGGSVSTLTIQRTQQEDSAVYLCASSATGVGPEQFFGPGTRLTVL.

In the case of this clone: This specimen includes other DNA sequences encoding the same CDR3. This chain links TRBV19 with TRBJ1-5, with D possibly being TRBD1 (6 bases). The CDR3 has 15 residues. The germline CDR1 and CDR2 sequences are LNHDA and SQIVND (reference sequence). V lost 3 bases and J lost 1, with 10 bases in between. The CDR3 DNA follows: TGTGCCAGTAGTATTCTCGGACAGAGCAATCAGCCCCAGCATTTT. It translates to CASSILGQSNQPQHF.

V gene TRBV1 combines with J gene TRBJ1-5; the table names TRBD1, a call not compared with the DNA. TRBV1 is designated a pseudogene. The CDR3 sequence is 14 residues long. The CDR3 protein is CTSSQRQVNQPQHF. CDR3 DNA sequence: TGCACCAGCAGCCAACGACAGGTCAATCAGCCCCAGCATTTT.

The chain recombines TRBV5-1 with TRBJ1-3; 11 positions agree with TRBD1. Germline V gene data show CDR1 as SGHRS and CDR2 as YFSETQ. J gave up 0 bases and V 4 bases, and 21 bases lay outside the gene matches. CDR3 length: 22 residues. DNA of the CDR3: TGCGCCAGCAGCCGGATGGGACAGGGGGTGCGTAAAACGAGGGACTCTGGAAACACCATATATTTT. Encoded protein: CASSRMGQGVRKTRDSGNTIYF.

Of note for this clone: The junction differs from germline at one of its ends, possibly a read error. This rearrangement joins TRBV19 to TRBJ2-1, with a weak D call TRBD2 (5 bases). The CDR3 consists of 11 residues. The germline V gene encodes CDR1 LNHDA and CDR2 SQIVND (reference sequence). CDR3 sequence: CATNSYNEQFF. CDR3 in DNA: TGCGCGACTAACTCCTACAATGAGCAGTTCTTC.

Of note for this clone: Other nucleotide sequences in the sample specify the same CDR3. The gene calls are TRBV5-6 and TRBJ1-5, with 7 positions matching TRBD1. CDR1 SGHDT and CDR2 YYEEEE come from the germline V gene. The length of the CDR3 is 13 residues. V lost 4 bases and J lost 6; bases outside the gene matches: 4. Written as DNA, the CDR3 is TGTGCCAGCAGCCACAGGGGAGGTCAGCCCCAGCATTTT. The encoded protein is CASSHRGGQPQHF.

This clone was counted a single time. The CDR3: CASSLEVGQVYIQYF. The CDR3 DNA follows: TGCGCCAGCAGCTTGGAAGTAGGACAGGTCTACATTCAGTACTTC. The chain couples TRBV5-1 to TRBJ2-4; 7 nucleotides align to TRBD1. Germline CDR1 and CDR2: SGHRS and YFSETQ. This CDR3 is 15 amino acids long. V trimming: 0 bases; J trimming: 8 bases; junction bases outside the gene matches: 8.

The rearrangement links TRBV20-1 to TRBJ2-2; 14 bases fit TRBD2. V was pared by 3 bases and J by 3 bases, with 9 bases of the junction left unmatched. Germline values: CDR1 DFQATT, CDR2 SNEGSKA (reference sequence). There are 18 residues in the CDR3. The CDR3 coding sequence is TGCAGTGCTAGTCCGAAGACTAGCGGGGGGGATTACACCGGGGAGCTGTTTTTT. Residues: CSASPKTSGGDYTGELFF.

V usage is TRBV7-2 and J usage is TRBJ2-7, with 8 positions matching TRBD2. Per the germline V gene, CDR1 is SGHTA and CDR2 is FQGNSA. The CDR3 sequence is 16 residues long. Unmatched junction bases numbered 9, after V lost 5 bases and J lost 0 bases. This CDR3 is CASSTVSGGYSYEQYF. The CDR3 DNA reads TGTGCCAGCAGCACTGTGAGCGGGGGATACTCCTACGAGCAGTACTTC.

The chain has TRBV9 and TRBJ1-2, with 8 nucleotides matching TRBD1. The CDR3 loop spans 13 amino acids. Germline V gene sequence: CDR1 SGDLS, CDR2 YYNGEE. V lost 10 bases to trimming and J lost 7 bases; unmatched junction nucleotides: 12. CDR3 DNA: TGTGCCTCCAGAAGGACAGGGACTTTTGGCTACACCTTC. It is translated as CASRRTGTFGYTF.

The V gene is TRBV2, the J gene TRBJ2-3; D uncertain. CDR3 length: 16 amino acids. The V gene's germline CDR1 is SNHLY and CDR2 FYNNEI. V gave up 7 bases and J gave up 0 bases, with 17 bases separating them. CDR3 sequence: CASTQSPTKSTDTQYF. The DNA of the CDR3 is TGTGCCAGCACCCAAAGCCCAACCAAGAGCACAGATACGCAGTATTTT.

The chain has TRBV6-5 and TRBJ2-7; 8 bases fit TRBD1. Losses at the gene ends were 8 bases for V and 6 bases for J; bases not matched to a gene: 6. This CDR3 comprises 12 residues. Germline-derived CDR1 and CDR2 are MNHEY and SVGAGI. CDR3: CASLGQVSEQYF. CDR3 nucleotides: TGTGCCAGCCTGGGACAGGTTTCCGAGCAGTACTTC.

The rearrangement uses TRBV7-2 and TRBJ2-7; TRBD2 matches 16 bases. V shed 6 bases and J 6 bases; nucleotides not matched to a gene: 11. CDR1 and CDR2 from the germline V gene are SGHTA and FQGNSA. CDR3 length: 17 amino acids. The CDR3 region has the DNA TGTGCCAGCAGGAGAACTCAGGGACTAGCGGGGGGGCCCGAGCAGTACTTC. Its translation is CASRRTQGLAGGPEQYF.

This clone appeared once. This chain connects TRBV5-1 to TRBJ2-3, with a possible D match to TRBD2 (6 bases). Trimming removed 3 bases at V and 2 bases at J, with 22 bases between. CDR1 is SGHRS, CDR2 YFSETQ, per germline. The CDR3 has 18 residues. This CDR3 reads CASSSAGTPFSSTDTQYF. CDR3 bases: TGCGCCAGCAGCTCCGCCGGGACTCCATTTTCATCCACAGATACGCAGTATTTT.

The chain joins TRBV12-3 or TRBV12-4 to TRBJ2-3; D gene uncertain. The CDR3 is made up of 11 amino acids. Between the trimmed V and J ends, which lost 3 bases and 5 bases, there was a span of 3 bases. The CDR3 spells CASSFKDTQYF. The DNA of the CDR3 is TGTGCCAGCAGTTTCAAAGATACGCAGTATTTT.

This clone has a handful of counts. The J gene is TRBJ1-2, the V gene TRBV6-5; 10 positions agree with TRBD1. CDR3 size: 14 residues. V trimming: 4 bases; J trimming: 7 bases; junction bases outside the gene matches: 6. Per the germline V gene, CDR1 is MNHEY and CDR2 is SVGAGI. CDR3 sequence (DNA): TGTGCCAGCAGTTCCGACAGGGGGCTTGGTGGCTACACCTTC. Encoded protein: CASSSDRGLGGYTF.

The chain carries TRBV9 and TRBJ2-3; the D gene is possibly TRBD1 (6 bases). Germline V CDR1 and CDR2: SGDLS, YYNGEE. V lost 0 bases and J 1 base, leaving 12 bases between the germline ends. CDR3 length equals 16 residues. This CDR3 reads CASSVDQDRGTDTQYF. CDR3 sequence (DNA): TGTGCCAGCAGCGTAGACCAGGACAGAGGCACAGATACGCAGTATTTT.

V is TRBV4-1 and J is TRBJ1-5; D gene uncertain. V lost 1 base and J lost 7, with 8 bases in between. CDR3 length equals 13 residues. Germline V gene lookup returns CDR1 MGHRA and CDR2 YSYEKL. The CDR3 nucleotides are TGCGCCAGCAGCCAAGGAGTAGTCCAGCCCCAGCATTTT. Encoded protein: CASSQGVVQPQHF.

This clone was found a few times. The V gene is TRBV2, the J gene TRBJ1-4; 9 bases agree with TRBD1. The V gene end was trimmed by 10 bases and the J gene end by 11 bases; junction bases not matched to a gene: 14. The length of the CDR3 is 14 residues. The germline V gene has CDR1 SNHLY and CDR2 FYNNEI. This CDR3 reads CATEPGQGSDKLFF. In DNA, the CDR3 is TGTGCCACCGAACCGGGACAGGGATCTGATAAACTGTTTTTT.

The genes are TRBV10-1 and TRBJ1-1; 7 nucleotides agree with TRBD1. CDR1 WNHNN and CDR2 SYGVQD come from the germline V gene (reference sequence). This CDR3 comprises 14 residues. Losses at the gene ends were 5 bases for V and 4 bases for J; bases not matched to a gene: 7. CDR3 in amino acids: CASSRGGSGTEAFF. The CDR3 bases are TGCGCCAGCAGTAGAGGGGGCTCGGGCACTGAAGCTTTCTTT.

The V gene is TRBV9, the J gene TRBJ2-5, with 9 bases identical to TRBD2. With 4 bases clipped from V and 4 bases from J, the junction kept 11 bases outside the gene matches. CDR1 and CDR2 (germline): SGDLS, YYNGEE. CDR3 length: 16 residues. CDR3 sequence: CASSPRLAGIGETQYF. CDR3 coding DNA: TGTGCCAGCAGCCCCAGGCTAGCGGGGATCGGAGAGACCCAGTACTTC.

The chain links TRBV27 to TRBJ1-2, with a tentative D call TRBD1 (6 bases). Germline assignment: CDR1 MNHEY and CDR2 SMNVEV (reference sequence). V lost 5 bases and J 5 bases, leaving 12 bases between the germline ends. This CDR3 has 13 residues. Here the CDR3 DNA reads TGTGCCAGCAGTACCCAAGGACAGTATGGCTACACCTTC. Translation: CASSTQGQYGYTF.

The V and J genes are TRBV27 and TRBJ2-7; 11 positions agree with TRBD2. The germline CDR1 and CDR2 sequences are MNHEY and SMNVEV (reference sequence). The ends lost 6 bases at V and 3 bases at J; junction bases unmatched: 4. This CDR3 contains 14 residues. The CDR3 reads CASSPGTSGYEQYF. The CDR3 region has the DNA TGTGCCAGCAGCCCTGGGACTAGCGGCTACGAGCAGTACTTC.

The chain couples TRBV11-2 to TRBJ2-1; 7 bases are a match to TRBD2. J gave up 4 bases and V 7 bases, and 7 bases lay outside the gene matches. Germline V gene sequence: CDR1 SGHAT, CDR2 FQNNGV. This CDR3 contains 14 residues. The CDR3 DNA is TGTGCCAGCAAGTGGAGTAGCGGGTACAATGAGCAGTTCTTC. Translated: CASKWSSGYNEQFF. The variable domain in full, with the rest retrieved from reference TRBV11-2 and TRBJ2-1, is EAGVAQSPRYKIIEKRQSVAFWCNPISGHATLYWYQQILGQGPKLLIQFQNNGVVDDSQLPKDRFSAERLKGVDSTLKIQPAKLEDSAVYLCASKWSSGYNEQFFGPGTRLTVL.

The chain carries TRBV7-2 and TRBJ1-1; D is uncertain. This CDR3 region has 15 residues. Trimming removed 6 bases from V and 0 bases from J, with 14 bases in between. Germline CDR1 SGHTA, CDR2 FQGNSA. For the CDR3, the DNA is TGTGCCAGCAGTTCGCGGCAGAGCATGAACACTGAAGCTTTCTTT. This codes for CASSSRQSMNTEAFF.

The chain couples TRBV5-8 to TRBJ2-5; possibly TRBD2 for D (6 bases). Looked up from germline, CDR1 is SGHTS and CDR2 is YDEGEE. Trimming stripped 0 bases from V and 5 bases from J, with 8 bases between. CDR3 length equals 13 residues. The CDR3 bases are TGTGCCAGCAGCTTGGGGAGCGGGGAGACCCAGTACTTC. This codes for CASSLGSGETQYF.

This clone was detected only a few times. The chain links TRBV30 to TRBJ2-7, with 10 bases lining up with TRBD1. The germline V gene has CDR1 GTSNPN and CDR2 SVGIG (reference sequence). The CDR3 length is 16 residues. V shed 1 base and J 4 bases; nucleotides not matched to a gene: 10. The CDR3 sequence: CAWSGLRQGASYEQYF. For the CDR3, the DNA is TGTGCCTGGAGTGGTTTAAGACAGGGGGCGTCGTACGAGCAGTACTTC.

The CDR3 sequence: CASSYAGGNYGYTF. DNA for the CDR3: TGTGCCAGCAGTTACGCCGGGGGGAACTATGGCTACACCTTC. V gene TRBV6-6 combines with J gene TRBJ1-2; tentatively, D is TRBD1 (5 bases). Germline CDR1 reads MNHNY; CDR2 reads SVGAGI (reference sequence). V was pared by 2 bases and J by 2 bases, with 9 bases between. The CDR3 has 14 amino acids.

The V call is TRBV5-1, the J call TRBJ2-7; 7 bases are a match to TRBD1. The CDR3 contains 15 residues. Losses at the gene ends were 5 bases for V and 2 bases for J; bases not matched to a gene: 10. Germline V gene sequence: CDR1 SGHRS, CDR2 YFSETQ. CDR3 sequence: CASRGPGTATYEQYF. As DNA, the CDR3 is TGCGCCAGCAGGGGGCCCGGGACAGCAACCTACGAGCAGTACTTC.

The chain carries TRBV9 and TRBJ2-7; D might be TRBD1 (7 bases). Germline V gene data show CDR1 as SGDLS and CDR2 as YYNGEE. The CDR3 runs to 14 residues. V shed 0 bases and J shed 5 bases, with 12 bases lying between them. The CDR3 DNA sequence: TGTGCCAGCAGCGTAGACCCCAGGGGGGACGAGCAGTACTTC. It translates to CASSVDPRGDEQYF. Using reference TRBV9 and TRBJ2-7 for the parts outside the CDR3, the full variable domain is DSGVTQTPKHLITATGQRVTLRCSPRSGDLSVYWYQQSLDQGLQFLIQYYNGEERAKGNILERFSAQQFPDLHSELNLSSLELGDSALYFCASSVDPRGDEQYFGPGTRLTVT.